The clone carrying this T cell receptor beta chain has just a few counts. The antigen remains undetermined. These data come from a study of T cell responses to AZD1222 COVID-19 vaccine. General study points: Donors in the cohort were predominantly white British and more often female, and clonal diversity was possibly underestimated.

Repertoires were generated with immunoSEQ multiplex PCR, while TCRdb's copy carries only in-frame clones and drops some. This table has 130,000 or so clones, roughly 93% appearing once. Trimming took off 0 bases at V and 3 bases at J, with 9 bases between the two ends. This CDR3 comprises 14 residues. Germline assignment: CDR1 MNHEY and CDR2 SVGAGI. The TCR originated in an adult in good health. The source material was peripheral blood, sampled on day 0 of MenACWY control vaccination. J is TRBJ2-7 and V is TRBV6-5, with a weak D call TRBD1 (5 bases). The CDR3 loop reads CASSYSRTNYEQYF. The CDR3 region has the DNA TGTGCCAGCAGTTACTCTCGGACAAACTACGAGCAGTACTTC.